This record covers a single TCR beta chain. Its antigen is undetermined. This sample was taken from a study of graft-versus-host responses after intestinal transplantation. Overall study findings and caveats: GvH clones occurred in recipient marrow; some first appeared in ileum or blood.

Libraries were prepared by immunoSEQ multiplex PCR; TCRdb keeps only in-frame clonotypes and omits some of them. Found here are about 110,000 clones, over 85% of them singletons; the top ten hold approximately 0.49%. With V trimmed by 4 bases and J by 5 bases, 15 bases remained unmatched. This CDR3 has 17 residues. Germline V gene data show CDR1 as SGDLS and CDR2 as YYNGEE. This chain joins TRBV9 and TRBJ1-1, with 9 bases matching TRBD1. The sample was unstimulated CD8+ T cells sorted from spleen or lymph node cells, taken before intestinal transplant. The sequence derives from a human donor who received an intestinal transplant. The CDR3: CASSHGYGQGLRTEAFF. CDR3 coding DNA: TGTGCCAGCAGCCACGGATACGGACAGGGGTTGAGGACTGAAGCTTTCTTT.